What follows describes a single T cell receptor (beta chain). Germline CDR1 is MNHEY and CDR2 is SVGAGI. The CDR3 consists of 15 residues. V was pared by 1 base and J by 0 bases, with 2 bases of the junction left unmatched. These data belong to a study of beta chain features in type 1 diabetes. Expressed TCRB transcripts were sequenced, since all the RNA that had been isolated was reverse transcribed. Stem cell-like memory T cell samples averaged roughly 960,000 immunoSEQ reads each. TCRdb's copy holds only in-frame clones and misses some; the assay was immunoSEQ multiplex PCR. The data show tens of thousands of clones, about a third seen once.

The source of this sequence is a woman between 18 and 29 years old in good health. This chain links TRBV6-5 with TRBJ2-7, with 8 bases matching TRBD2. Specimen: stem cell memory CD4+ T cells from blood. CDR3 loop: CASSYYTSGSYEQYF. CDR3 coding DNA: TGTGCCAGCAGTTACTATACTAGCGGCTCCTACGAGCAGTACTTC.